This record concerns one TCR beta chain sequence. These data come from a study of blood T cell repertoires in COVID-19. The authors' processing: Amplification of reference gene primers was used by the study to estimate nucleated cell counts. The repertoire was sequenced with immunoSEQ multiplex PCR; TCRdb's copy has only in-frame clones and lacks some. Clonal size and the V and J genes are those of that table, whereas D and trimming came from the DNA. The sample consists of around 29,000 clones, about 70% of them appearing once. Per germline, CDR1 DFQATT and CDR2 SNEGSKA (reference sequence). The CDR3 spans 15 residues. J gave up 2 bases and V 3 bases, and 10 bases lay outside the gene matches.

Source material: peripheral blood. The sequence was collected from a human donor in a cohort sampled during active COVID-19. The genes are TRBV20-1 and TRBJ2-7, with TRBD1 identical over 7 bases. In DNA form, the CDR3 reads TGCAGTGCTAGTCGAGGGGGCGACCCAACCTACGAGCAGTACTTC. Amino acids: CSASRGGDPTYEQYF.